The present TCR beta chain was sequenced within a study of T-cell reconstitution after alpha-beta-depleted transplantation in children. Study results and caveats: By one year post-transplant, T-cell counts and diversity largely arose from T cells that were newly produced.

Concerning this clonotype itself: The antigen remains undetermined.

Germline V gene data show CDR1 as SGHKS and CDR2 as YYEKEE (reference sequence). V was shortened by 6 bases and J by 3 bases, with 16 bases between the two germline ends. The CDR3 covers 14 residues. The library targeted TCRbeta and was prepared with unique molecular identifiers. TCRdb passed the PCR reads through MiXCR, listing each CDR3 protein once. This repertoire shows around 580,000 distinct CDR3 sequences, 25% to 30% found once; its top ten account for around a third. J is TRBJ2-7 and V is TRBV5-5, with D uncertain. The receptor was isolated from a boy in the first two years of life with Wiskott-Aldrich syndrome, due to receive a stem cell transplant. The material was PBMCs, obtained before TCRalphabeta/CD19-depleted stem cell transplant. Here the CDR3 reads CASNKVGTFYEQYF. The CDR3 DNA reads TGTGCCAGCAATAAAGTGGGAACTTTCTACGAGCAGTACTTC.